This section outlines one T cell receptor beta chain sequence together with its context. Germline V CDR1 and CDR2: LNHDA, SQIVND (reference sequence). V lost 3 bases to trimming and J lost 4 bases; unmatched junction nucleotides: 16. The CDR3 is 20 amino acids. This sample is drawn from a study of shared clonotypes between healthy human individuals. Clones were read by immunoSEQ multiplex PCR, and TCRdb kept only the in-frame ones, dropping some. The sample records some 2,100,000 clones, approximately 96% being singletons. The genes are TRBV19 and TRBJ2-1; the match to TRBD2 covers 12 bases. The TCR sequence derives from a man between 18 and 29 years old in good health. What was sequenced was naive CD4+ T cells sorted from blood. Regarding subset: CD45RA+ positively selected. The CDR3 spells CASSIHREFATSGGYNEQFF. In nucleotides, the CDR3 is TGTGCCAGTAGTATCCACAGGGAGTTTGCGACTAGCGGGGGATACAATGAGCAGTTCTTC.